The subject of this entry is one T cell receptor (beta chain). This entry belongs to a study of blood T cell repertoires in COVID-19. Background on the study: PBMCs, B-cell-depleted T cells, or T cells were the source of the cDNA or gDNA that made up the material.

Sequenced by immunoSEQ multiplex PCR; TCRdb stores in-frame clones only, minus some. The sample yields roughly 140,000 clones, approximately 90% seen once. The V end lost 6 bases, the J end lost 0 bases, and 8 bases lay between the germline ends. The CDR3 covers 13 residues. Germline V lookup: CDR1 MNHEY, CDR2 SMNVEV (reference sequence). This clonotype was sampled from a woman in her thirties or forties with acute or convalescent COVID-19. Sequences were obtained from peripheral blood. V is TRBV27 and J is TRBJ2-5; D call uncertain. CDR3 DNA: TGTGCCAGCAGCCCTCAGAACCAAGAGACCCAGTACTTC. Its protein is CASSPQNQETQYF.